This is a list of T cell receptor beta chains from one sample in a study of blood T cell repertoires in COVID-19. Sequenced by immunoSEQ multiplex PCR; TCRdb stores in-frame clones only, minus some. The data contain almost 250,000 clones, more than 75% of them singletons. Material for sequencing was peripheral blood. Receptors originate from a woman older than 75 with COVID-19, enrolled during active disease. CDR3s include the opening cysteine and the closing phenylalanine or tryptophan. D genes are given only for firm matches. Rows give clone size only sometimes, using once, few, many, or a class for an expanded clone.

j_gene	d_gene	abundance	v_gene	CDR3nt	CDR3aa
TRBJ2-2	TRBD2	once	TRBV2	TGTGCCAGCAGTGAAGAATTCCTAGCGGGGTTTCCGAACACCGGGGAGCTGTTTTTT	CASSEEFLAGFPNTGELFF
TRBJ2-3	-	-	TRBV5-1	TGCGCCAGCAGCTTCGGATCAGCGGACACAGATACGCAGTATTTT	CASSFGSADTDTQYF
TRBJ1-5	-	-	TRBV6-5	TGTGCCAGCAGTCCGGGATGGGACAATCAGCCCCAGCATTTT	CASSPGWDNQPQHF
TRBJ1-4	-	few	TRBV4-2	TGTGCCAGCAGCCCAAATTCGGGAACTAATGAAAAACTGTTTTTT	CASSPNSGTNEKLFF
TRBJ1-6	-	-	TRBV6-5	TGTGCCAGCAGTTACGCAAGGGGTGGACCCCTCCACTTT	CASSYARGGPLHF
TRBJ2-2	TRBD1	-	TRBV11-3	TGTGCCAGCAGCTTTTACGGGACAGGGTTAACCGGGGAGCTGTTTTTT	CASSFYGTGLTGELFF
TRBJ2-3	-	-	TRBV5-1	TGCGCCAGCAGCTTGGCGACAGATACGCAGTATTTT	CASSLATDTQYF
TRBJ1-5	TRBD1	-	TRBV9	TGTGCCAGCAGCCCACAGGGGAGCAGCAATCAGCCCCAGCATTTT	CASSPQGSSNQPQHF
TRBJ2-5	TRBD2	-	TRBV11-3	TGTGCCAGCAGCTTAGGTAGCGGGGGGGCCCAAGAGACCCAGTACTTC	CASSLGSGGAQETQYF
TRBJ1-5	-	-	TRBV3-1/TRBV3-2	TGTGCCAGCAGCTCCGGAGGGGGGGAGGATCAGCCCCAGCATTTT	CASSSGGGEDQPQHF
TRBJ2-3	-	-	TRBV7-3	TGTGCCAGCAGCCGATTCGGAGGGACTGTCGTAACAGATACGCAGTATTTT	CASSRFGGTVVTDTQYF
TRBJ2-1	TRBD2	-	TRBV7-9	TGTGCCAGCAGCTTAACGGGGACTAGCGGGGCAAATGAGCAGTTCTTC	CASSLTGTSGANEQFF
TRBJ2-7	-	-	TRBV5-1	TGCGCCAGCAGCTTGGACAGGGCCTCCTACGAGCAGTACTTC	CASSLDRASYEQYF
TRBJ1-6	TRBD1	-	TRBV19	TGTGCCAGTAGTCTCCGACAGGGGGGATCACCCCTCCACTTT	CASSLRQGGSPLHF
TRBJ2-7	TRBD2	-	TRBV3-1/TRBV3-2	TGTGCCAGCAGCCCGGAACTGGGTCGTCGGGGGGTCTACGAGCAGTACTTC	CASSPELGRRGVYEQYF
TRBJ1-6	-	-	TRBV6-5	TGTGCCAGCAGGGGCAGGGGCAATTCACCCCTCCACTTT	CASRGRGNSPLHF
TRBJ1-2	TRBD1	-	TRBV6-5	TGTGCCCATTACTGGACAGGGGTCGATGGCTACACCTTC	CAHYWTGVDGYTF
TRBJ2-2	-	-	TRBV11-2	TGTGCCAGCAGCTTGAGGAACACCGGGGAGCTGTTTTTT	CASSLRNTGELFF
TRBJ1-2	-	few	TRBV29-1	TGCATAGTCGAGGTGAACTATGGCTACACCTTC	CIVEVNYGYTF
TRBJ1-6	TRBD1	-	TRBV7-3	TGTGCCAGCAGTTCCACAGGGGGTAAGAGGGGTTCACCCCTCCACTTT	CASSSTGGKRGSPLHF
TRBJ1-2	TRBD1	-	TRBV12-3/TRBV12-4	TGTGCCAGCAGTTCCCCGGGACAGGGAGCCCGCTTC	CASSSPGQGARF
TRBJ1-1	-	-	TRBV9	TGTGCCAGCAGCGTAGCGGGAAAGAACACTGAAGCTTTCTTT	CASSVAGKNTEAFF
TRBJ1-4	TRBD1	few	TRBV3-1/TRBV3-2	TGTGCCAGCAGCCAGAGGACAGGGGAGGAAAAACTGTTTTTT	CASSQRTGEEKLFF
TRBJ1-4	-	-	TRBV4-1	TGCGCCAGCAGCCAAGCGGGGGGCGGGGGTGAAAAACTGTTTTTT	CASSQAGGGGEKLFF
TRBJ1-6	-	-	TRBV6-2/TRBV6-3	TGTGCCAGCAGTCGGTTACTTAATTCACCCCTCCACTTT	CASSRLLNSPLHF
TRBJ1-3	-	-	TRBV5-1	TGCGCCAGCAGCTTGGCCGGGGTCTCTTCTGGAAACACCATATATTTT	CASSLAGVSSGNTIYF
TRBJ2-2	TRBD1	-	TRBV19	TGTGCCAGTACCCTGGACAGGGGGTCCGGGGAGCTGTTTTTT	CASTLDRGSGELFF
TRBJ2-1	-	-	TRBV5-4	TGTGCCAGCAGCGGGGGGGCAGGTACCGGGTTAGGCTCCTACAATGAGCAGTTCTTC	CASSGGAGTGLGSYNEQFF
TRBJ2-3	TRBD2	-	TRBV5-1	TGCGCCAGCAGCTTGGAGCCAGCGGGGGGAAATACGCAGTATTTT	CASSLEPAGGNTQYF
TRBJ1-4	TRBD1	-	TRBV5-5	TGTGCCAGCAGCAGAGAGGATAGGACAGGGGTGGTGCGGAGTTTAGAAAAACTGTTTTTT	CASSREDRTGVVRSLEKLFF
TRBJ1-6	TRBD1	-	TRBV2	TGTGCCAGCAGTGGGGGACAGGGATGGGATTCACCCCTCCACTTT	CASSGGQGWDSPLHF
TRBJ1-5	TRBD1	-	TRBV6-5	TGTGCCAGCAGTTTGGGACAGGGTAGCAATCAGCCCCAGCATTTT	CASSLGQGSNQPQHF
TRBJ1-1	-	-	TRBV6-5	TGTGCCAGCAGTCGGGTTTGGGGGACAAACACTGAAGCTTTCTTT	CASSRVWGTNTEAFF
TRBJ2-7	TRBD1	-	TRBV18	TGTGCCAGCTCACGGACAGGTGGCTCCTACGAGCAGTACTTC	CASSRTGGSYEQYF